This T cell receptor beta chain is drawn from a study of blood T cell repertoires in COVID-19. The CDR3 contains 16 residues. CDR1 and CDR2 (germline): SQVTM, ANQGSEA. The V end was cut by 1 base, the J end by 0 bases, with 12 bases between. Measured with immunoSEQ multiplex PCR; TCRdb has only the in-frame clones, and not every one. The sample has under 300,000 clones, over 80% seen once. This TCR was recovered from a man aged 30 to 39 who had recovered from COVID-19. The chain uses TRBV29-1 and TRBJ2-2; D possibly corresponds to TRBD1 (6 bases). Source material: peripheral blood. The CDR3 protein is CSVEVLDRTNTGELFF. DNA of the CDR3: TGCAGCGTTGAAGTACTAGACAGGACGAACACCGGGGAGCTGTTTTTT.